These T cell receptor beta chains were read from a single sample in a study of cytomegalovirus exposure and HLA in healthy donors. Profiled with immunoSEQ multiplex PCR; TCRdb holds only in-frame clones, not every one. The sample has roughly 240,000 clones, roughly 85% seen once. The specimen was PBMCs. The source of these receptors is a girl aged 2-9 years in good health and CMV-seronegative. The conserved cysteine and the conserved F or W are not part of the CDR3 here. The D gene is left open where the match is weak.

>-|TRBV12-5|TRBJ1-2
ASGLMGRDGYT
>-|TRBV18|TRBJ1-3
ASSPLEESGNTIY
>-|TRBV7-6|TRBJ2-7
ASSLETGRGEQY
>-|TRBV7-9|TRBJ2-7
SSSLAQGSYEQY
>TRBD1|TRBV6-1|TRBJ1-2
ASSRTGTEGYT
>-|TRBV7-9|TRBJ2-1
ASTSWGSNNEQF
>TRBD1|TRBV6-6|TRBJ2-2
ASSYPTGSRSGELF
>TRBD1|TRBV5-1|-
ASSLAYRGTYEQY
>TRBD2|TRBV29-1|TRBJ2-3
SVGSGRAGTDTQY
>-|TRBV19|TRBJ1-4
ASSIDTATNEKLF
>TRBD2|TRBV30|TRBJ2-1
AWTGTSSYNEQF
>-|TRBV6-6|TRBJ2-5
ASSYTRAEETQY
>TRBD2|TRBV4-1|TRBJ2-3
ASSPYSGSDTDTQY
>TRBD1|TRBV5-1|TRBJ2-3
ASSAGQGGGTDTQY
>TRBD2|TRBV5-4|TRBJ2-7
ASSRRLAGEQY
>-|TRBV6-1|TRBJ1-4
ASSGTWSTNEKLF
>-|TRBV4-1|TRBJ2-2
ASSQGVILAATGELF
>TRBD2|TRBV2|TRBJ2-1
ASTPKRGPNNEQF
>TRBD2|TRBV27|TRBJ2-7
ASKESTSGAYEQY
>-|TRBV6-5|TRBJ2-7
ASRYKSHREQY
>-|TRBV10-1|TRBJ2-7
ASSDGPISYEQY
>-|TRBV6-1|TRBJ2-7
ASRLEGRTYEQY
>-|TRBV5-6|TRBJ1-4
ASSLVGARLNEKLF
>TRBD2|TRBV5-1|TRBJ2-1
ASSLLAGNEQF